The 4 T cell receptor beta chains listed next were all sequenced from one sample in a study of blood T cell repertoires in COVID-19 (TCRdb year 2020). The library was prepared using the immunoSEQ multiplex PCR assay. This is the immuneACCESS table as TCRdb keeps it, with only in-frame sequences that have V and J called. A part of the clones is gone; compared with another copy, unresolved V genes explain less than half, and the rest is unexplained. The sample table lists 310,000 or so clones, 85% to 90% of them with a count of one. Around 1.7% of the sample goes to the ten largest clones. Sequenced input: PBMCs or T cells enriched from blood (not recorded which). Receptors were obtained from a woman younger than 35 with acute COVID-19.

This clone was seen once. CDR3 DNA sequence: TGTGCCAGCAGCGCCCGTAGCGGGAGGCCCACAGATACGCAGTATTTT. Protein product: CASSARSGRPTDTQYF. The chain is built from TRBV9 and TRBJ2-3; 10 bases line up with TRBD2. Germline V lookup: CDR1 SGDLS, CDR2 YYNGEE. Germline trimming cut 3 bases from V and 2 bases from J; bases unmatched to any gene: 6. The CDR3 consists of 16 residues.

The rearrangement uses TRBV28 and TRBJ1-4, with D possibly matching TRBD1 (6 bases). The ends were cut back, 4 bases at V and 4 bases at J, with 16 bases in the middle. CDR1 and CDR2 (germline): MDHEN, SYDVKM. The CDR3 covers 16 residues. The DNA for the CDR3 is TGTGCCAGCAGTTCGCCAAACAGGGCTTTTAATGAAAAACTGTTTTTT. This gives the protein CASSSPNRAFNEKLFF.

This clone was observed a few times. This chain links TRBV7-3 with TRBJ2-7; 10 positions match TRBD2. Germline CDR1 reads SGHTA; CDR2 reads FQGTGA. The CDR3 is 15 amino acids. The V gene end was trimmed by 1 base and the J gene end by 13 bases; junction bases not matched to a gene: 13. CDR3 bases: TGTGCCAGCAGCTTAAATATGGGGGGACTAGCGCCCCTCTACTTC. This translates into CASSLNMGGLAPLYF.

J is TRBJ1-5 and V is TRBV7-5; the table's D call, TRBD1, has no DNA check behind it. TRBV7-5 is a known pseudogene. This CDR3 has 16 amino acids. The CDR3 reads CVRTSRGQGINQPQHF. The CDR3 DNA follows: TGTGTCAGAACCAGCAGGGGGCAGGGGATCAATCAGCCCCAGCATTTT.